The clone carrying this TCR beta chain has a handful of counts. This sample includes further DNA sequences coding for the same CDR3. This CDR3 has 12 amino acids. The V gene lost 6 bases and the J gene lost 1 base, with 1 base spanning the gap. CDR1 is MNHEY and CDR2 is SMNVEV in the germline V gene (reference sequence). Only in-frame clones appear in the TCRdb table, and some are missing; sequencing was by immunoSEQ multiplex PCR. Of 250,000 or so clones in the sample, 60% to 75% were seen once. This sample was taken from a study of cytotoxic CD8 clonotypes in ibrutinib-treated CLL. For TCR beta libraries, about 2 micrograms of genomic DNA were obtained from cryopreserved PBMCs.

The J gene is TRBJ2-6, the V gene TRBV27; D unclear. Here the sequenced sample was PBMCs, taken after 24 months of ibrutinib treatment. The receptor comes from a human donor with chronic lymphocytic leukemia. This CDR3 is CASRSGANVLTF. CDR3 DNA sequence: TGTGCCAGCAGATCTGGGGCCAACGTCCTGACTTTC.